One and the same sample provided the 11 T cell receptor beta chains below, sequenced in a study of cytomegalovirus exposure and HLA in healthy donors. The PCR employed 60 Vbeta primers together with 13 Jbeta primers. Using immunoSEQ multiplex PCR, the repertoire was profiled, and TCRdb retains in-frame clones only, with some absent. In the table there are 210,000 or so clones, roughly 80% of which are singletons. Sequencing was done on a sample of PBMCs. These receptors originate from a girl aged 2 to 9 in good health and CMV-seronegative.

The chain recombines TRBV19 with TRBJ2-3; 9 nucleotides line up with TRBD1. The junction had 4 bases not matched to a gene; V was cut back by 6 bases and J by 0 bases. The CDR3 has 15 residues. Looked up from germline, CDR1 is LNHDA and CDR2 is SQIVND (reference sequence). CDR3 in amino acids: CASRPGQGSTDTQYF. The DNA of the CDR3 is TGTGCCAGTAGGCCGGGACAGGGTAGCACAGATACGCAGTATTTT.

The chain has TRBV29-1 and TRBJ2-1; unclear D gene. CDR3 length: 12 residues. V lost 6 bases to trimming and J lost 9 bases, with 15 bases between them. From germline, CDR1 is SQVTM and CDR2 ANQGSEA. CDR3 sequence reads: CSVARKSSEQFF. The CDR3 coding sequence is TGCAGCGTGGCTAGGAAAAGTAGTGAGCAGTTCTTC.

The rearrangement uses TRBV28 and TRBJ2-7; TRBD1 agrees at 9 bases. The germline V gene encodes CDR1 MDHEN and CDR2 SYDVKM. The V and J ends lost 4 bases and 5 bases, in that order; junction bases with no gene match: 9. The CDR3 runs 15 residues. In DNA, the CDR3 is TGTGCCAGCAGTTCCTCCGGGACAGGGTCCCACGAGCAGTACTTC. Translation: CASSSSGTGSHEQYF. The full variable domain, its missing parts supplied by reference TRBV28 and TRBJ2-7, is DVKVTQSSRYLVKRTGEKVFLECVQDMDHENMFWYRQDPGLGLRLIYFSYDVKMKEKGDIPEGYSVSREKKERFSLILESASTNQTSMYLCASSSSGTGSHEQYFGPGTRLTVT.

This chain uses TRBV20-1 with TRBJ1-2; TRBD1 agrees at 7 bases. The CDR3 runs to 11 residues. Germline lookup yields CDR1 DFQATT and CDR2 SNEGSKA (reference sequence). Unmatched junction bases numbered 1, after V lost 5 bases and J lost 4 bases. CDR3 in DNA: TGCAGTGCTGGGGACAGCTATGGCTACACCTTC. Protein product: CSAGDSYGYTF.

CDR3 bases: TGTGCCAGCGGACAGGGCTATCTTCAGCCCCAGCATTTT. Translated, it gives CASGQGYLQPQHF. The J gene is TRBJ1-5, the V gene TRBV19; TRBD1 matches 8 bases. The CDR3 runs to 13 residues. Germline trimming cut 9 bases from V and 6 bases from J; bases unmatched to any gene: 7. Germline V lookup: CDR1 LNHDA, CDR2 SQIVND (reference sequence).

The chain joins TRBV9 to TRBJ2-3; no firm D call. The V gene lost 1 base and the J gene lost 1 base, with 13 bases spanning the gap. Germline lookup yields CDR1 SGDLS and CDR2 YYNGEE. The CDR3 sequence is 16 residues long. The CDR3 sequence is CASSVSGHRGTDTQYF. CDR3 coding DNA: TGTGCCAGCAGCGTAAGTGGCCACCGGGGCACAGATACGCAGTATTTT.

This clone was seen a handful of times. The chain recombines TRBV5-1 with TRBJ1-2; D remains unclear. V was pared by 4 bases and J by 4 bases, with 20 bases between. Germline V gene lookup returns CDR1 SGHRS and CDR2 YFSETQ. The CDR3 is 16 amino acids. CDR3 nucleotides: TGCGCCAGCAGCCCCTCGAACCTAAGGACTTCCTATGGCTACACCTTC. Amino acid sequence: CASSPSNLRTSYGYTF.

The CDR3 DNA reads TGTGCTAGTGGGCTGGACAGGACGGCAAGGGGGCAGTATTTT. Residues: CASGLDRTARGQYF. The genes are TRBV12-5 and TRBJ2-3; TRBD1 aligns across 7 bases. The trim removed 6 bases at V and 11 bases at J, leaving 14 bases unmatched. The CDR3 totals 14 residues. Germline loops: CDR1 LGHNT, CDR2 FRNRAP.

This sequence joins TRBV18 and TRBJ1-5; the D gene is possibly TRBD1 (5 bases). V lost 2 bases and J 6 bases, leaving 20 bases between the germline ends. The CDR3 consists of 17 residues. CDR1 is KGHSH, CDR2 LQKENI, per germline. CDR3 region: CASSPVLRATGPQPQHF. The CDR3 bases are TGTGCCAGCTCACCAGTTCTCCGGGCCACAGGCCCTCAGCCCCAGCATTTT.

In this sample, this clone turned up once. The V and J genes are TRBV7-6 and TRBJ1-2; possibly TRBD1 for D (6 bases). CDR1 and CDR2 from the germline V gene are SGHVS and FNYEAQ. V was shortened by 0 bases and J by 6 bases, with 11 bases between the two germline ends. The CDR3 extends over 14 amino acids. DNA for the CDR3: TGTGCCAGCAGCTTAGCGCAGGGGCAGCATGGCTACACCTTC. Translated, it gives CASSLAQGQHGYTF. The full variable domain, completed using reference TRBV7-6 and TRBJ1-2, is GAGVSQSPRYKVTKRGQDVALRCDPISGHVSLYWYRQALGQGPEFLTYFNYEAQQDKSGLPNDRFSAERPEGSISTLTIQRTEQRDSAMYRCASSLAQGQHGYTFGSGTRLTVV.

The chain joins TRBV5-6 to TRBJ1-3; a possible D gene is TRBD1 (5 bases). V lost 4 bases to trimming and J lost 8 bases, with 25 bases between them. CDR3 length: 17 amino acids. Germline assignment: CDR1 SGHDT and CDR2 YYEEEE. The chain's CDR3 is CASSLEGMGGKIDTIYF. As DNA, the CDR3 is TGTGCCAGCAGCCTGGAAGGAATGGGGGGAAAAATAGACACCATATATTTT. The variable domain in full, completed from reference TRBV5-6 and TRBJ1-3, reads DAGVTQSPTHLIKTRGQQVTLRCSPKSGHDTVSWYQQALGQGPQFIFQYYEEEERQRGNFPDRFSGHQFPNYSSELNVNALLLGDSALYLCASSLEGMGGKIDTIYFGEGSWLTVV.